The present entry profiles one T cell receptor beta chain with its context. Using immunoSEQ multiplex PCR, the repertoire was profiled, and TCRdb retains in-frame clones only, with some absent. The sample shows about 310,000 clones, 75% to 90% of them seen only once. This entry belongs to a study of blood T cell repertoires in COVID-19. Turning to the study itself: Samples came from the United States, Italy and Spain, spanning acute and convalescent COVID-19.

The study drew participants aged about 18 to 95 years from 24 US areas. Participants' reported clinical history set cohort assignment. Participants in the exposed group had met a COVID-19 case in the 2 weeks before joining the study. V shed 7 bases and J shed 0 bases, with 11 bases lying between them. The germline CDR1 and CDR2 sequences are LNHDA and SQIVND (reference sequence). This CDR3 has 14 residues. This receptor was taken from a woman aged 25 to 39 who had been exposed to COVID-19. V and J are TRBV19 and TRBJ2-3, with a weak D call TRBD1 (5 bases). The material sequenced was PBMCs or T cells enriched from blood (not recorded which). The CDR3 here is CASTRTISTDTQYF. The CDR3 DNA follows: TGTGCCAGTACCCGGACAATTAGCACAGATACGCAGTATTTT.